What follows are 15 T cell receptor beta chains derived from one specimen sequenced in a study of blood T cell repertoires in COVID-19. Generated by immunoSEQ multiplex PCR, the TCRdb table keeps only in-frame clones and is missing some. The sample lists approximately 120,000 clones; approximately 82% were seen once. The sample taken for sequencing was peripheral blood. These receptors originate from a woman older than 75 with active or convalescent COVID-19.

This CDR3 is CATSGAFHTGELFF. In nucleotides, the CDR3 is TGTGCCACCTCAGGCGCTTTTCACACCGGGGAGCTGTTTTTT. This rearrangement joins TRBV27 to TRBJ2-2; D gene ambiguous. CDR1 MNHEY and CDR2 SMNVEV come from the germline V gene (reference sequence). Trimming removed 10 bases from V and 3 bases from J, with 15 bases in between. There are 14 residues in the CDR3.

This clone has only a few counts. The V call is TRBV7-2, the J call TRBJ2-6; no definite D call. V lost 2 bases to trimming and J lost 0 bases, with 5 bases between them. This CDR3 spans 15 amino acids. Germline V gene data show CDR1 as SGHTA and CDR2 as FQGNSA. Written as DNA, the CDR3 is TGTGCCAGCAGCTTACCAAACTCTGGGGCCAACGTCCTGACTTTC. Protein sequence: CASSLPNSGANVLTF.

The J gene is TRBJ1-5, the V gene TRBV5-5; D call uncertain. The germline V gene encodes CDR1 SGHKS and CDR2 YYEKEE (reference sequence). The CDR3 runs 13 residues. With 0 bases removed from V and 5 bases from J, the gap between germline ends came to 6 bases. DNA for the CDR3: TGTGCCAGCAGCTTGGTGAGGGATCAGCCCCAGCATTTT. The encoded protein is CASSLVRDQPQHF.

The chain couples TRBV11-3 to TRBJ2-1; perhaps TRBD2 as D (7 bases). Per the germline V gene, CDR1 is SGHNT and CDR2 is YENEEA. The CDR3 sequence is 15 residues long. Deletions cut 2 bases from V and 7 bases from J, with 15 bases between. This CDR3 reads CASSLIGGAPNEQFF. The CDR3 coding sequence is TGTGCCAGCAGCTTAATAGGGGGGGCCCCGAATGAGCAGTTCTTC.

This sequence joins TRBV28 and TRBJ2-7; perhaps TRBD1 as D (6 bases). The CDR3 contains 12 residues. CDR1 is MDHEN and CDR2 is SYDVKM in the germline V gene. The germline V and J ends were trimmed by 10 bases and 6 bases, with 16 bases remaining between them. The CDR3 sequence is CATQGTGIEQYF. The CDR3 DNA reads TGTGCCACCCAGGGCACAGGGATCGAGCAGTACTTC. Drawing the rest from reference TRBV28 and TRBJ2-7, the complete variable domain is DVKVTQSSRYLVKRTGEKVFLECVQDMDHENMFWYRQDPGLGLRLIYFSYDVKMKEKGDIPEGYSVSREKKERFSLILESASTNQTSMYLCATQGTGIEQYFGPGTRLTVT.

The chain couples TRBV27 to TRBJ2-7; 8 positions agree with TRBD1. The CDR3 runs to 14 residues. Trimming removed 5 bases from V and 3 bases from J; junction bases left unmatched: 6. Per the germline V gene, CDR1 is MNHEY and CDR2 is SMNVEV (reference sequence). CDR3 sequence: CASSPWDRRYEQYF. DNA of the CDR3: TGTGCCAGCAGTCCCTGGGACAGGCGCTACGAGCAGTACTTC.

The chain is built from TRBV18 and TRBJ2-3, with D tentatively TRBD1 (6 bases). CDR1 and CDR2 (germline): KGHSH, LQKENI. The V gene lost 3 bases and the J gene lost 0 bases, with 16 bases spanning the gap. CDR3 length: 17 amino acids. The DNA of the CDR3 is TGTGCCAGCTCACCCACCCGGGACACATCTAGCACAGATACGCAGTATTTT. It specifies CASSPTRDTSSTDTQYF.

In its sample, this clone was seen once. J is TRBJ1-5 and V is TRBV6-1; TRBD1 matches at 11 bases. CDR3 length: 17 residues. Looked up from germline, CDR1 is MNHNS and CDR2 is SASEGT. V lost 4 bases, J lost 7 bases, and 12 bases stayed unmatched. The CDR3 region is CASSATGTGGPRQPQHF. In DNA form, the CDR3 reads TGTGCCAGCAGTGCAACCGGGACAGGGGGGCCAAGGCAGCCCCAGCATTTT.

V usage is TRBV4-2 and J usage is TRBJ1-1, with 7 bases matching TRBD1. This CDR3 region has 13 residues. After removal of 6 bases from V and 5 bases from J, the junction contained 6 bases not matched to a gene. CDR1 is LGHNA and CDR2 is YNFKEQ in the germline V gene. The chain's CDR3 is CASREQGRTEAFF. Here the CDR3 DNA reads TGTGCCAGCAGAGAACAGGGGCGGACTGAAGCTTTCTTT.

The chain links TRBV6-5 to TRBJ2-2; a weak D match, TRBD2 (6 bases). The V gene's germline CDR1 is MNHEY and CDR2 SVGAGI. This CDR3 has 14 amino acids. Trimming took off 11 bases at V and 12 bases at J, with 25 bases between the two ends. In DNA form, the CDR3 reads TGTGCCGTTGCCGGGACTCTCGACACCTTAAAGCTGTTTTTT. This translates into CAVAGTLDTLKLFF.

This clone has only a few counts. The chain recombines TRBV7-3 with TRBJ2-7; TRBD1 is a possible D gene (6 bases). This CDR3 is built from 15 residues. V was cut by 5 bases and J by 0 bases, with 14 bases left in between. In germline, CDR1 is SGHTA, CDR2 FQGTGA. For the CDR3, the DNA is TGTGCCAGCAGCCAAACAGGGAAAAGCTCCTACGAGCAGTACTTC. Translated: CASSQTGKSSYEQYF.

The chain couples TRBV19 to TRBJ2-1; tentatively, D is TRBD2 (5 bases). Germline CDR1 LNHDA, CDR2 SQIVND (reference sequence). V dropped 6 bases and J dropped 1 base, with 10 bases sitting between them. The CDR3 has 14 residues. The CDR3 region has the DNA TGTGCCAGTAGGGAGGCTACTTCCTACAATGAGCAGTTCTTC. This translates into CASREATSYNEQFF.

Only a few counts were recorded for this clone. This sequence joins TRBV7-3 and TRBJ2-2, with unresolved D. Trimming cost V 5 bases and J 9 bases, with 10 bases left between them. Looked up from germline, CDR1 is SGHTA and CDR2 is FQGTGA. The CDR3 loop spans 12 amino acids. CDR3 in amino acids: CASSGDLRELFF. The CDR3 region has the DNA TGTGCCAGCAGCGGCGACTTGAGGGAGCTGTTTTTT.

This rearrangement joins TRBV5-6 to TRBJ1-5, with 7 bases lining up with TRBD1. CDR1 is SGHDT, CDR2 YYEEEE, per germline. V trimming: 0 bases; J trimming: 1 base; junction bases outside the gene matches: 4. The CDR3 runs 16 residues. In DNA, the CDR3 is TGTGCCAGCAGCTTGGGACAGGGTCGGAGCAATCAGCCCCAGCATTTT. Translation gives CASSLGQGRSNQPQHF.

The rearrangement links TRBV29-1 to TRBJ1-6; no reliable D call. CDR1 and CDR2 (germline): SQVTM, ANQGSEA. V was shortened by 6 bases and J by 6 bases, with 12 bases between the two germline ends. The CDR3 runs 13 residues. In nucleotides, the CDR3 is TGCAGCGTCAGAGTACAGTCTAATTCACCCCTCCACTTT. Its protein product is CSVRVQSNSPLHF. Based on the CDR3 plus reference TRBV29-1 and TRBJ1-6, the full variable domain is SAVISQKPSRDICQRGTSLTIQCQVDSQVTMMFWYRQQPGQSLTLIATANQGSEATYESGFVIDKFPISRPNLTFSTLTVSNMSPEDSSIYLCSVRVQSNSPLHFGNGTRLTVT.